These T cell receptor beta chains were read from a single sample in a study of blood T cell repertoires in COVID-19. Here immunoSEQ multiplex PCR was the method, and the copy in TCRdb shows in-frame clones only, minus some. Among fewer than 200,000 clones listed, roughly 90% were seen once. The sample was PBMCs or T cells enriched from blood (not recorded which). These receptors all come from a human donor with acute COVID-19. The donor label of this sample is uncertain. CDR3s include the opening cysteine and the closing phenylalanine or tryptophan. D genes are given only for firm matches. Size is omitted from some rows. Given values are once, few, many or a class for expanded clones.

d_gene | j_gene | len | v_gene | abundance | CDR3aa | CDR3nt
TRBD1 | TRBJ2-5 | 20 | TRBV7-3 | - | CASSLHPPRTGGPEQETQYF | TGTGCCAGCAGCCTCCACCCTCCCAGGACAGGGGGCCCCGAGCAAGAGACCCAGTACTTC
- | TRBJ2-5 | 15 | TRBV30 | - | CAWSVGGGGQLGQYF | TGTGCCTGGAGTGTAGGTGGGGGCGGTCAATTGGGCCAGTACTTC
TRBD1 | TRBJ2-2 | 16 | TRBV5-6 | - | CASSLATGGPSGELFF | TGTGCCAGCAGCTTGGCGACAGGGGGTCCATCCGGGGAGCTGTTTTTT
- | TRBJ1-3 | 15 | TRBV20-1 | once | CSASLAGSSGNTIYF | TGCAGTGCTAGTCTGGCCGGGAGCTCTGGAAACACCATATATTTT
TRBD2 | TRBJ2-5 | 15 | TRBV4-2 | - | CASSHGAGGQETQYF | TGTGCCAGCAGCCACGGAGCGGGGGGACAAGAGACCCAGTACTTC
- | TRBJ1-4 | 15 | TRBV2 | - | CASRINPSGMGKLFF | TGTGCCAGCAGGATTAACCCATCAGGGATGGGAAAACTGTTTTTT
- | TRBJ2-7 | 13 | TRBV30 | - | CAWSVYPGNEQYF | TGTGCCTGGAGTGTATATCCGGGGAACGAGCAGTACTTC
TRBD1 | TRBJ1-1 | 15 | TRBV19 | - | CASSTSGQGRTEAFF | TGTGCCAGTAGTACCTCTGGACAGGGTAGGACTGAAGCTTTCTTT
- | TRBJ1-3 | 15 | TRBV2 | - | CASSEQGLGGNTIYF | TGTGCCAGCAGTGAGCAGGGTCTTGGTGGAAACACCATATATTTT
- | TRBJ1-4 | 16 | TRBV19 | - | CASSIERGRMNEKLFF | TGTGCCAGTAGTATCGAGCGAGGGCGGATGAATGAAAAACTGTTTTTT
- | TRBJ2-1 | 15 | TRBV19 | - | CASSRGPLGYNEQFF | TGTGCCAGTAGTCGAGGGCCTTTAGGGTACAATGAGCAGTTCTTC
TRBD2 | TRBJ2-3 | 14 | TRBV9 | - | CASSGGGGTDTQYF | TGTGCCAGCAGTGGCGGGGGAGGCACAGATACGCAGTATTTT
TRBD2 | TRBJ2-7 | 16 | TRBV7-2 | - | CASSLGPGGTPYEQYF | TGTGCCAGCAGCTTAGGCCCCGGGGGGACGCCCTACGAGCAGTACTTC
- | TRBJ1-6 | 14 | TRBV25-1 | - | CASRMAGDNSPLHF | TGTGCCAGCAGAATGGCAGGGGATAATTCACCCCTCCACTTT
TRBD2 | TRBJ2-5 | 15 | TRBV6-1 | - | CASSELAGGQETQYF | TGTGCCAGCAGTGAATTAGCGGGGGGGCAAGAGACCCAGTACTTC